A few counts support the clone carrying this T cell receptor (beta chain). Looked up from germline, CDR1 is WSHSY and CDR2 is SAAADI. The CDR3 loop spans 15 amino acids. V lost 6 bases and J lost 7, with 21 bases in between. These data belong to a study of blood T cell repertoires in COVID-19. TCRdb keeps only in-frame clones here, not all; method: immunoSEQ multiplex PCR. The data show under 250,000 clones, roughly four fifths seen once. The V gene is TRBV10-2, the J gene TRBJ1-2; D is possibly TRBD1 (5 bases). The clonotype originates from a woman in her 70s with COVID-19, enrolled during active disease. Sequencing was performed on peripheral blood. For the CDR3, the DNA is TGCGCCAGCAGAGCGGGACTCCTCAGGGACGGTGGCTACACCTTC. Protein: CASRAGLLRDGGYTF.